The rows below give T cell receptor beta chains drawn from one sample of a study of CD8+ T cells in alopecia areata. Data came from immunoSEQ multiplex PCR; TCRdb stores just in-frame clones and leaves some out. Found here are more than 95,000 clones, approximately 59% of them singletons; the top ten hold around 30%. Here the sequenced sample was CD8+ T cells sorted from blood, taken at week 4, from a patient treated with tofacitinib. Receptors originate from a human donor with alopecia areata. CDR3s include the opening cysteine and the closing phenylalanine or tryptophan. The order of the fields is J gene, D gene, V gene, clone size, CDR3 protein, CDR3 DNA. D genes are given only for firm matches. Only some rows state a clone size, as once, few, many or a class for expanded clones.

TRBJ1-5	NA	TRBV13	NA	CASSLGPDTQHF	TGTGCCAGCAGCTTGGGCCCGGACACCCAGCATTTT
TRBJ2-1	TRBD2	TRBV7-2	NA	CASSWPTSGEAYNEQFF	TGTGCCAGCAGCTGGCCGACTAGCGGGGAGGCCTACAATGAGCAGTTCTTC
TRBJ1-6	NA	TRBV28	NA	CASSPLPDRSSYNSPLHF	TGTGCCAGCAGTCCCCTTCCCGACAGAAGCTCCTATAATTCACCCCTCCACTTT
TRBJ1-2	NA	TRBV30	few	CAWNEGASNGYTF	TGTGCCTGGAATGAAGGGGCAAGCAATGGCTACACCTTC
TRBJ2-7	NA	TRBV28	many	CASEGPYEQYF	TGTGCCAGCGAAGGTCCTTACGAGCAGTACTTC
TRBJ1-2	NA	TRBV9	NA	CASSVGVGRDGYTF	TGTGCCAGCAGCGTAGGTGTGGGAAGGGATGGCTACACCTTC
TRBJ1-1	NA	TRBV30	NA	CAWDRDTEAFF	TGTGCCTGGGACAGAGACACTGAAGCTTTCTTT
TRBJ1-2	TRBD1	TRBV30	NA	CAWSGTVLNYGYTF	TGTGCCTGGAGCGGGACAGTTCTTAACTATGGCTACACCTTC
TRBJ2-2	TRBD1	TRBV7-8	NA	CASSFGTGSTGELFF	TGTGCCAGCAGTTTCGGGACAGGGTCGACCGGGGAGCTGTTTTTT
TRBJ1-4	NA	TRBV30	few	CAWSASQTIGEKLFF	TGTGCCTGGAGTGCGTCACAAACGATTGGAGAAAAACTGTTTTTT
TRBJ2-1	TRBD2	TRBV4-2	NA	CASSQGTSEAGEQFF	TGTGCCAGCAGCCAAGGGACTAGCGAAGCTGGGGAGCAGTTCTTC
TRBJ2-1	NA	TRBV13	NA	CASSVSTGEDYNEQFF	TGTGCCAGCAGCGTCTCTACAGGGGAGGACTACAATGAGCAGTTCTTC
TRBJ2-5	NA	TRBV7-2	NA	CASSLVGYQETQYF	TGTGCCAGCAGCTTAGTAGGCTACCAAGAGACCCAGTACTTC
TRBJ2-5	NA	TRBV7-8	NA	CASSLEGGPQETQYF	TGTGCCAGCAGCTTAGAGGGCGGGCCCCAAGAGACCCAGTACTTC
TRBJ1-2	NA	TRBV2	few	CASSEGTVYGYTF	TGTGCCAGCAGTGAAGGGACAGTTTATGGCTACACCTTC
TRBJ2-7	TRBD1	TRBV18	NA	CASALTGTGGDEQYF	TGTGCCAGCGCTTTAACCGGGACAGGGGGCGACGAGCAGTACTTC
TRBJ2-7	TRBD2	TRBV5-1	NA	CASSLTHRTSGDYEQYF	TGCGCCAGCAGCCTGACCCATAGGACTAGCGGGGACTACGAGCAGTACTTC
TRBJ2-3	TRBD2	TRBV27	NA	CASRASSGGAGDTQYF	TGTGCCAGCAGAGCCTCTAGCGGGGGGGCTGGAGATACGCAGTATTTT
TRBJ1-2	NA	TRBV30	NA	CAWSRSPLGLHGYTF	TGTGCCTGGAGTCGGTCCCCGTTGGGGCTTCATGGCTACACCTTC
TRBJ2-1	TRBD2	TRBV30	once	CAYSGTRDNEQFF	TGTGCCTACTCCGGGACTAGGGACAATGAGCAGTTCTTC
TRBJ2-7	NA	TRBV30	few	CAWSPISGEQYF	TGTGCCTGGAGCCCTATCTCCGGGGAGCAGTACTTC
TRBJ2-3	TRBD2	TRBV29-1	few	CSVDSGGDTDTQYF	TGCAGCGTAGATAGCGGGGGGGACACAGATACGCAGTATTTT
TRBJ2-5	TRBD1	TRBV30	NA	CAWSAGTGDRWTQYF	TGTGCCTGGAGTGCCGGGACAGGGGACCGTTGGACCCAGTACTTC
TRBJ1-3	NA	TRBV29-1	NA	CSVEDPGTYSGNTIYF	TGCAGCGTTGAAGACCCCGGGACCTACTCTGGAAACACCATATATTTT
TRBJ1-6	NA	TRBV4-1	once	CASSQVKVGNSPLHF	TGCGCCAGCAGCCAAGTAAAGGTGGGCAATTCACCCCTCCACTTT
TRBJ1-1	NA	TRBV29-1	few	CSVESWGDTEAFF	TGCAGCGTTGAATCCTGGGGGGACACTGAAGCTTTCTTT
TRBJ2-5	NA	TRBV15	NA	CATSSRVWETQYF	TGTGCCACCAGCAGCAGGGTTTGGGAGACCCAGTACTTC
TRBJ1-2	TRBD1	TRBV7-6	NA	CASSPWDRANYGYTF	TGTGCCAGCAGCCCCTGGGACAGGGCGAACTATGGCTACACCTTC
TRBJ2-3	NA	TRBV27	NA	CASRTLLGVTDTQYF	TGTGCCAGCAGGACTTTATTGGGGGTCACAGATACGCAGTATTTT